Listed here are 25 T cell receptor beta chains from one sample, sequenced in a study of CD8 T cells in Susac syndrome. The authors reverse transcribed roughly 0.5 to 1 ug RNA with random hexamers. Each CDR3 protein is one row after TCRdb ran MiXCR on the immunoSEQ multiplex PCR reads. The repertoire holds around 71,000 distinct CDR3 sequences, with over 90% as singletons. What was sequenced was CD4+ T cells from PBMCs. All receptors come from a human donor with multiple sclerosis.

This clonotype was recorded only once. The chain combines TRBV5-4 with TRBJ2-7, with 9 bases lining up with TRBD1. The germline V gene has CDR1 SGHNT and CDR2 YYREEE (reference sequence). The V and J ends lost 5 bases and 6 bases, in that order; junction bases with no gene match: 9. The CDR3 is 14 residues long. The CDR3 reads CASRADRGSPEQYF. In DNA, the CDR3 is TGTGCCAGCAGAGCAGACAGGGGGAGCCCCGAGCAGTACTTC.

This clonotype was counted once. The V call is TRBV29-1, the J call TRBJ1-5; D remains unclear. Trimming removed 5 bases from V and 4 bases from J, with 12 bases in between. Germline V CDR1 and CDR2: SQVTM, ANQGSEA. This CDR3 comprises 13 residues. Here the CDR3 DNA reads TGCAGCGTTTGGGAGGGAGGAAATCAGCCCCAGCATTTT. Translation gives CSVWEGGNQPQHF.

The chain has TRBV6-2 or TRBV6-3 and TRBJ1-2; 8 bases align to TRBD1. Trimming cost V 4 bases and J 0 bases; bases outside gene matches: 10. Looked up from germline, CDR1 is MNHEY and CDR2 is SVGEGT. This CDR3 is built from 17 residues. CDR3 nucleotide sequence: TGTGCCAGCAGTTCGACAGGGGCCGCAAGCGCTAACTATGGCTACACCTTC. It specifies CASSSTGAASANYGYTF.

V usage is TRBV7-2 and J usage is TRBJ2-5, with 8 bases aligning to TRBD2. Germline V gives CDR1 SGHTA, CDR2 FQGNSA. CDR3 length: 14 residues. V lost 3 bases to trimming and J lost 9 bases; unmatched junction nucleotides: 9. The CDR3, as DNA: TGTGCCAGCAGCTTTCCCACCGAGCGGGGGCCCCAGTACTTC. Its protein product is CASSFPTERGPQYF. The full variable domain, with the rest looked up from reference TRBV7-2 and TRBJ2-5, is GAGVSQSPSNKVTEKGKDVELRCDPISGHTALYWYRQSLGQGLEFLIYFQGNSAPDKSGLPSDRFSAERTGGSVSTLTIQRTQQEDSAVYLCASSFPTERGPQYFGPGTRLLVL.

V is TRBV12-3 or TRBV12-4 and J is TRBJ2-7; 8 bases are a match to TRBD2. The CDR3 has 14 residues. The V gene end was trimmed by 6 bases and the J gene end by 3 bases; junction bases not matched to a gene: 7. The chain's CDR3 is CASSGGGLRYEQYF. The CDR3 region has the DNA TGTGCCAGCAGCGGGGGGGGCCTGCGCTACGAGCAGTACTTC.

This clonotype was seen once. The chain uses TRBV6-5 and TRBJ1-1; D gene uncertain. There are 15 residues in the CDR3. Germline V gene lookup returns CDR1 MNHEY and CDR2 SVGAGI. V lost 6 bases, J lost 2 bases, and 16 bases lay in between. CDR3 sequence (DNA): TGTGCCAGCAGACCCTACAGATTGCCTAACACTGAAGCTTTCTTT. It specifies CASRPYRLPNTEAFF.

V gene TRBV4-2 combines with J gene TRBJ2-7, with 12 positions matching TRBD2. The V segment lost 4 bases and the J segment 1 base; nucleotides outside the gene matches: 2. This CDR3 has 15 residues. Germline values: CDR1 LGHNA, CDR2 YNFKEQ. The CDR3 sequence: CASSLGLAGSYEQYF. The CDR3 DNA reads as TGTGCCAGCAGCCTTGGACTAGCGGGATCCTACGAGCAGTACTTC.

The rearrangement joins TRBV29-1 to TRBJ2-7; D gene ambiguous. V shed 4 bases and J shed 2 bases, with 12 bases lying between them. Germline V gene sequence: CDR1 SQVTM, CDR2 ANQGSEA. The CDR3 runs to 13 residues. The CDR3 DNA is TGCAGCGTTGCTAGGGCTATCCCCTACGAGCAGTACTTC. It yields the protein CSVARAIPYEQYF.

The chain has TRBV7-9 and TRBJ2-3; D is possibly TRBD2 (6 bases). From germline, CDR1 is SEHNR and CDR2 FQNEAQ (reference sequence). The CDR3 is 14 amino acids. V was clipped by 6 bases and J by 1 base, with 11 bases between them. The DNA for the CDR3 is TGTGCCAGCAGTTTCGCTAGCGGCACAGATACGCAGTATTTT. It specifies CASSFASGTDTQYF.

The gene calls are TRBV7-8 and TRBJ2-2, with a tentative D call TRBD2 (5 bases). Germline V lookup: CDR1 SGHVS, CDR2 FQNEAQ. This CDR3 region has 13 residues. V lost 5 bases, J lost 6 bases, and 10 bases lay in between. CDR3 sequence: CASSVREAGELFF. CDR3 bases: TGTGCCAGCAGCGTACGGGAAGCCGGGGAGCTGTTTTTT. The whole variable domain, remainder taken from reference TRBV7-8 and TRBJ2-2, is GAGVSQSPRYKVAKRGQDVALRCDPISGHVSLFWYQQALGQGPEFLTYFQNEAQLDKSGLPSDRFFAERPEGSVSTLKIQRTQQEDSAVYLCASSVREAGELFFGEGSRLTVL.

This sequence joins TRBV21-1 and TRBJ2-3; the table's D call, TRBD2, was not checked against the DNA. TRBV21-1 is deemed a pseudogene. This CDR3 contains 17 residues. The CDR3 region is CASSKGLAGEHTDTQYF. The CDR3 DNA reads as TGTGCCAGCAGCAAAGGCCTAGCGGGGGAACACACAGATACGCAGTATTTT.

The genes are TRBV30 and TRBJ2-3, with D perhaps given as TRBD1 or TRBD2 (6 bases each). Between the trimmed V and J ends, which lost 4 bases and 7 bases, there was a span of 12 bases. There are 12 residues in the CDR3. Germline CDR1 reads GTSNPN; CDR2 reads SVGIG (reference sequence). For the CDR3, the DNA is TGTGCCTGGACGTGGGGGGCGAATACGCAGTATTTT. Its translation is CAWTWGANTQYF.

This chain uses TRBV3-1 with TRBJ2-1, with TRBD2 identical over 14 bases. This CDR3 is built from 14 residues. Germline CDR1 is LGHDT and CDR2 is YNNKEL (reference sequence). Unmatched junction bases numbered 0, after V lost 4 bases and J lost 7 bases. CDR3 region: CASSRTSGGNEQFF. DNA for the CDR3: TGTGCCAGCAGCCGGACTAGCGGGGGGAATGAGCAGTTCTTC.

The V and J genes are TRBV2 and TRBJ2-1; 10 nucleotides agree with TRBD2. V was pared by 6 bases and J by 5 bases, with 4 bases of the junction left unmatched. Germline CDR1 is SNHLY and CDR2 is FYNNEI. The CDR3 consists of 14 residues. Here the CDR3 reads CASSSSGGDNEQFF. The CDR3 region has the DNA TGTGCCAGCAGCTCTAGCGGGGGAGACAATGAGCAGTTCTTC.

DNA for the CDR3: TGCAGCTCAGGGACTAGCGGGGGGCTGCAGTTCTTC. Amino acid sequence: CSSGTSGGLQFF. The V call is TRBV29-1, the J call TRBJ2-1; TRBD2 matches at 15 bases. The junction had 5 bases not matched to a gene; V was cut back by 8 bases and J by 12 bases. The CDR3 runs to 12 residues. Germline loops: CDR1 SQVTM, CDR2 ANQGSEA.

V gene TRBV12-3 or TRBV12-4 combines with J gene TRBJ1-1; weak D call: TRBD1 (6 bases). The length of the CDR3 is 12 residues. V was clipped by 6 bases and J by 5 bases, with 10 bases between them. CDR3 nucleotides: TGTGCCAGCAGCCGGAGGGGGACTGAAGCTTTCTTT. This gives the protein CASSRRGTEAFF.

V and J are TRBV29-1 and TRBJ2-1; 13 bases are a match to TRBD2. This CDR3 is built from 15 residues. Trimming cost V 4 bases and J 3 bases; bases outside gene matches: 3. Germline assignment: CDR1 SQVTM and CDR2 ANQGSEA. The chain's CDR3 is CSVGTSGGFYNEQFF. CDR3 nucleotides: TGCAGCGTTGGGACTAGCGGGGGATTCTACAATGAGCAGTTCTTC.

The chain carries TRBV20-1 and TRBJ2-5; D may correspond to TRBD1 or TRBD2 (5 bases each). V lost 1 base to trimming and J lost 5 bases, with 20 bases between them. The CDR3 runs to 16 residues. Germline-derived CDR1 and CDR2 are DFQATT and SNEGSKA (reference sequence). The CDR3 is CSARATGTVGLETQYF. The CDR3 nucleotides read TGCAGTGCTAGAGCCACCGGGACGGTCGGCTTGGAGACCCAGTACTTC.

V is TRBV20-1 and J is TRBJ1-5; no reliable D call. This CDR3 region has 14 residues. Germline CDR1 DFQATT, CDR2 SNEGSKA (reference sequence). With 5 bases removed from V and 0 bases from J, the gap between germline ends came to 11 bases. The CDR3 coding sequence is TGCAGTGCTCTATCGGGATATAGCAATCAGCCCCAGCATTTT. Its protein is CSALSGYSNQPQHF.

V is TRBV5-1 and J is TRBJ1-2; 7 bases align to TRBD1. The CDR3 runs to 12 residues. The V gene end was trimmed by 4 bases and the J gene end by 7 bases; junction bases not matched to a gene: 4. The germline V gene encodes CDR1 SGHRS and CDR2 YFSETQ. The CDR3: CASSIAGGGYTF. The CDR3, as DNA: TGCGCCAGCAGCATTGCAGGGGGTGGCTACACCTTC.

This rearrangement joins TRBV24-1 to TRBJ2-5, with TRBD2 matching 9 bases. The germline V gene has CDR1 KGHDR and CDR2 SFDVKD. The CDR3 totals 15 residues. V dropped 1 base and J dropped 5; count of bases not matched to a gene: 4. Here the CDR3 DNA reads TGTGCCACCAGTGATTTCGCGGGGGGGGGCGAGACCCAGTACTTC. Protein product: CATSDFAGGGETQYF.

V gene TRBV12-3 or TRBV12-4 combines with J gene TRBJ2-6; D uncertain. Deletions cut 3 bases from V and 0 bases from J, with 12 bases between. This CDR3 is built from 17 residues. The CDR3 coding sequence is TGTGCCAGCAGTTTGCAACCGTCGAGCTCTGGGGCCAACGTCCTGACTTTC. Translating it yields CASSLQPSSSGANVLTF.

The rearrangement links TRBV20-1 to TRBJ1-2; D is undetermined. V was cut by 0 bases and J by 3 bases, with 17 bases left in between. The CDR3 spans 16 residues. Germline V CDR1 and CDR2: DFQATT, SNEGSKA (reference sequence). The CDR3: CSAREVYWSGDYGYTF. The CDR3 nucleotides are TGCAGTGCTAGAGAAGTTTATTGGTCCGGAGACTATGGCTACACCTTC.

CDR3 protein: CASSLSIEHQPQHF. Written as DNA, the CDR3 is TGTGCCAGCAGCTTAAGCATAGAGCATCAGCCCCAGCATTTT. This rearrangement joins TRBV7-4 to TRBJ1-5; D gene unclear. Trimming left V 2 bases short and J 5 bases short, with 10 bases between. This CDR3 is built from 14 residues. Germline CDR1 SGHVT, CDR2 SQSDAQ.

This clonotype was recorded a few times. CDR3 coding DNA: TGTGCCAGCAGGACTAGCGGCACAGATACGCAGTATTTT. Its translation: CASRTSGTDTQYF. The gene calls are TRBV12-3 or TRBV12-4 and TRBJ2-3; the match to TRBD2 covers 8 bases. Trimming cost V 6 bases and J 1 base; bases outside gene matches: 0. This CDR3 is built from 13 residues.